The next 3 T cell receptor beta chains were all read from a single sample in a study of response to subunit inactivated influenza vaccine. Each CDR3 protein is one row after TCRdb ran MiXCR on the RT-PCR reads. The sample consists of around 490,000 distinct CDR3 sequences, around 8% of them appearing once. Sequencing used PBMCs from blood, obtained roughly 24 months after vaccination. These TCRs come from a man in his fifties or sixties who received an inactivated influenza vaccine.

This clonotype was counted at least ten times. The V call is TRBV7-2, the J call TRBJ2-7; D uncertain. Trimming cost V 4 bases and J 0 bases, with 16 bases left between them. The CDR3 contains 16 residues. Germline CDR1 and CDR2: SGHTA and FQGNSA. The CDR3 DNA reads as TGTGCCAGCAGCTCCCTGAGGAAGGCGAGCTCCTACGAGCAGTACTTC. It specifies CASSSLRKASSYEQYF.

This clonotype was seen at least ten times. The rearrangement joins TRBV7-2 to TRBJ1-1, with 7 positions matching TRBD1. Germline V CDR1 and CDR2: SGHTA, FQGNSA. The length of the CDR3 is 14 residues. With 7 bases clipped from V and 4 bases from J, the junction kept 9 bases outside the gene matches. The CDR3 protein is CASNQGGGITEAFF. As DNA, the CDR3 is TGTGCCAGCAACCAGGGGGGCGGGATCACTGAAGCTTTCTTT.

The sample holds a few counts of this clonotype. The chain links TRBV7-2 to TRBJ1-2; the D gene is possibly TRBD1 (5 bases). Germline CDR1 and CDR2: SGHTA and FQGNSA. V gave up 1 base and J gave up 8 bases, with 14 bases separating them. The CDR3 consists of 14 residues. The CDR3 DNA sequence: TGTGCCAGCAGCTTAGAGGGACCATCCAAAGGCTACACCTTC. This gives the protein CASSLEGPSKGYTF.